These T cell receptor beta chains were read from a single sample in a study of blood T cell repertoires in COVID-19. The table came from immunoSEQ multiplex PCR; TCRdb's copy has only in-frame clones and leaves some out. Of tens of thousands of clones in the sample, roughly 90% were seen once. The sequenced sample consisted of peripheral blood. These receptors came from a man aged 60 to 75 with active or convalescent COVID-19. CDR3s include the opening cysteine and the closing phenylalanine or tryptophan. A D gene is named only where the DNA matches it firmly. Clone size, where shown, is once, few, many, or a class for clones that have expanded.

cdr3_aa: CASIRNTEAFF
cdr3_nt: TGTGCCAGCATCCGGAACACTGAAGCTTTCTTT
v_call: TRBV6-6
clone_size: .
d_call: .
cdr3_length: 11
j_call: TRBJ1-1

cdr3_aa: CATSKRPGSEAFF
cdr3_nt: TGTGCCACCAGTAAGAGGCCGGGAAGTGAAGCTTTCTTT
v_call: TRBV15
clone_size: .
d_call: .
cdr3_length: 13
j_call: TRBJ1-1

cdr3_aa: CASSRSNTEAFF
cdr3_nt: TGTGCCAGTAGTAGGAGCAACACTGAAGCTTTCTTT
v_call: TRBV19
clone_size: .
d_call: .
cdr3_length: 12
j_call: TRBJ1-1

cdr3_aa: CASGLVVGRLNTIYF
cdr3_nt: TGTGCTAGTGGTTTGGTAGTCGGCAGGCTAAACACCATATATTTT
v_call: TRBV12-5
clone_size: .
d_call: .
cdr3_length: 15
j_call: TRBJ1-3

cdr3_aa: CSVEECWRGDSYNEQFF
cdr3_nt: TGCAGCGTTGAAGAATGTTGGCGGGGGGACTCCTACAATGAGCAGTTCTTC
v_call: TRBV29-1
clone_size: few
d_call: TRBD2
cdr3_length: 17
j_call: TRBJ2-1

cdr3_aa: CASTTSVSTDTQYF
cdr3_nt: TGTGCCAGCACCACTAGCGTAAGCACAGATACGCAGTATTTT
v_call: TRBV6-5
clone_size: once
d_call: TRBD2
cdr3_length: 14
j_call: TRBJ2-3

cdr3_aa: CASSPRHLPNQPQHF
cdr3_nt: TGTGCCAGCAGCCCCCGACACCTACCGAATCAGCCCCAGCATTTT
v_call: TRBV7-2
clone_size: .
d_call: .
cdr3_length: 15
j_call: TRBJ1-5

cdr3_aa: CASSTPSDDRGRSPLHF
cdr3_nt: TGTGCCAGTAGTACGCCCAGCGACGACAGGGGTCGTTCACCCCTCCACTTT
v_call: TRBV19
clone_size: few
d_call: TRBD1
cdr3_length: 17
j_call: TRBJ1-6

cdr3_aa: CASSDRGALDTQYF
cdr3_nt: TGCGCCAGCAGTGATCGGGGGGCCTTAGATACGCAGTATTTT
v_call: TRBV10-1
clone_size: .
d_call: .
cdr3_length: 14
j_call: TRBJ2-3

cdr3_aa: CASRVAGAFSYEQYF
cdr3_nt: TGTGCCAGCAGAGTAGCGGGGGCGTTCTCCTACGAGCAGTACTTC
v_call: TRBV6-5
clone_size: .
d_call: TRBD2
cdr3_length: 15
j_call: TRBJ2-7

cdr3_aa: CASSPRQYNEQFF
cdr3_nt: TGTGCCAGCAGCCCGCGACAATACAATGAGCAGTTCTTC
v_call: TRBV7-9
clone_size: .
d_call: .
cdr3_length: 13
j_call: TRBJ2-1

cdr3_aa: CASSEASLKQIAKNIQYF
cdr3_nt: TGTGCCAGCAGTGAAGCGTCCCTTAAACAAATAGCCAAAAACATTCAGTACTTC
v_call: TRBV2
clone_size: .
d_call: .
cdr3_length: 18
j_call: TRBJ2-4

cdr3_aa: CASSEWAEGEAFF
cdr3_nt: TGCGCCAGCAGTGAGTGGGCCGAGGGTGAAGCTTTCTTT
v_call: TRBV10-2
clone_size: .
d_call: .
cdr3_length: 13
j_call: TRBJ1-1

cdr3_aa: CASSLIAGGENEQFF
cdr3_nt: TGTGCCAGCTCACTCATAGCGGGAGGGGAGAATGAGCAGTTCTTC
v_call: TRBV18
clone_size: .
d_call: TRBD2
cdr3_length: 15
j_call: TRBJ2-1

cdr3_aa: CATSNDGTSTDTQYF
cdr3_nt: TGTGCCACCTCCAACGACGGGACTAGCACAGATACGCAGTATTTT
v_call: TRBV15
clone_size: .
d_call: .
cdr3_length: 15
j_call: TRBJ2-3

cdr3_aa: CASSLDVAQPQHF
cdr3_nt: TGCGCCAGCAGCTTGGATGTGGCTCAGCCCCAGCATTTT
v_call: TRBV5-1
clone_size: .
d_call: .
cdr3_length: 13
j_call: TRBJ1-5

cdr3_aa: CASSPDRDAKNIQYF
cdr3_nt: TGTGCCAGCAGCCCGGACAGGGACGCCAAAAACATTCAGTACTTC
v_call: TRBV7-9
clone_size: .
d_call: TRBD1
cdr3_length: 15
j_call: TRBJ2-4

cdr3_aa: CASRGQPNTEAFF
cdr3_nt: TGTGCCAGCAGGGGACAGCCGAACACTGAAGCTTTCTTT
v_call: TRBV28
clone_size: .
d_call: TRBD1
cdr3_length: 13
j_call: TRBJ1-1

cdr3_aa: CASSSLDRSNQPQHF
cdr3_nt: TGTGCCAGCAGTTCTCTAGACAGGTCAAATCAGCCCCAGCATTTT
v_call: TRBV6-5
clone_size: .
d_call: .
cdr3_length: 15
j_call: TRBJ1-5

cdr3_aa: CASGPRAGANEKLFF
cdr3_nt: TGTGCTAGTGGCCCACGGGCGGGGGCTAATGAAAAACTGTTTTTT
v_call: TRBV12-5
clone_size: .
d_call: .
cdr3_length: 15
j_call: TRBJ1-4

cdr3_aa: CASSTPDSGNEQYF
cdr3_nt: TGTGCCAGCAGTACCCCGGATAGCGGGAACGAGCAGTACTTC
v_call: TRBV6-6
clone_size: .
d_call: TRBD2
cdr3_length: 14
j_call: TRBJ2-7

cdr3_aa: CATSDLRGLYNEQFF
cdr3_nt: TGTGCCACCAGTGATTTGAGAGGACTCTACAATGAGCAGTTCTTC
v_call: TRBV24-1
clone_size: .
d_call: .
cdr3_length: 15
j_call: TRBJ2-1

cdr3_aa: CASSFDRPGTEAFF
cdr3_nt: TGCGCCAGCAGCTTCGACAGGCCCGGGACTGAAGCTTTCTTT
v_call: TRBV5-1
clone_size: .
d_call: .
cdr3_length: 14
j_call: TRBJ1-1

cdr3_aa: CAISESGGHQPQHF
cdr3_nt: TGTGCCATCAGTGAGTCAGGGGGACATCAGCCCCAGCATTTT
v_call: TRBV10-3
clone_size: .
d_call: .
cdr3_length: 14
j_call: TRBJ1-5

cdr3_aa: CASSEHRGPETQYF
cdr3_nt: TGTGCCAGCAGTGAGCACAGGGGGCCGGAGACCCAGTACTTC
v_call: TRBV25-1
clone_size: .
d_call: TRBD1
cdr3_length: 14
j_call: TRBJ2-5

cdr3_aa: CASSPRTAVEAFF
cdr3_nt: TGTGCCAGCAGCCCCCGGACAGCCGTTGAAGCTTTCTTT
v_call: TRBV4-2
clone_size: .
d_call: .
cdr3_length: 13
j_call: TRBJ1-1

cdr3_aa: CASSGTGPLFDEKLFF
cdr3_nt: TGCGCCAGCAGTGGGACAGGCCCATTGTTTGATGAAAAACTGTTTTTT
v_call: TRBV10-2
clone_size: few
d_call: TRBD1
cdr3_length: 16
j_call: TRBJ1-4

cdr3_aa: CAWSVAGTNEKLFF
cdr3_nt: TGTGCCTGGAGTGTAGCAGGAACTAATGAAAAACTGTTTTTT
v_call: TRBV30
clone_size: .
d_call: .
cdr3_length: 14
j_call: TRBJ1-4

cdr3_aa: CASSYGGGRGQPQHF
cdr3_nt: TGTGCCAGCAGTTACGGGGGGGGCCGGGGACAGCCCCAGCATTTT
v_call: TRBV6-2/TRBV6-3
clone_size: .
d_call: .
cdr3_length: 15
j_call: TRBJ1-5

cdr3_aa: CTSSQDQGYPYSPLHF
cdr3_nt: TGCACCAGCAGCCAAGATCAGGGATATCCGTATTCACCCCTCCACTTT
v_call: TRBV1
clone_size: .
d_call: .
cdr3_length: 16
j_call: TRBJ1-6

cdr3_aa: CASSFDRALDTGELFF
cdr3_nt: TGTGCCAGCAGTTTCGACAGGGCCCTGGACACCGGGGAGCTGTTTTTT
v_call: TRBV28
clone_size: once
d_call: TRBD1
cdr3_length: 16
j_call: TRBJ2-2

cdr3_aa: CASSGLQGNTEAFF
cdr3_nt: TGTGCCAGCAGCGGCCTCCAGGGGAACACTGAAGCTTTCTTT
v_call: TRBV5-6
clone_size: .
d_call: .
cdr3_length: 14
j_call: TRBJ1-1

cdr3_aa: CASSPRLEAGELFF
cdr3_nt: TGTGCCAGCAGCCCCCGCTTGGAGGCCGGGGAGCTGTTTTTT
v_call: TRBV7-3
clone_size: .
d_call: .
cdr3_length: 14
j_call: TRBJ2-2

cdr3_aa: CASSPPPGQLLSNYGYTF
cdr3_nt: TGTGCCAGCAGCCCCCCGCCGGGACAGCTCCTTTCTAACTATGGCTACACCTTC
v_call: TRBV7-9
clone_size: .
d_call: TRBD1
cdr3_length: 18
j_call: TRBJ1-2

cdr3_aa: CASSQIPGQGVNTEAFF
cdr3_nt: TGTGCCAGCAGCCAGATCCCGGGACAGGGAGTGAACACTGAAGCTTTCTTT
v_call: TRBV14
clone_size: .
d_call: TRBD1
cdr3_length: 17
j_call: TRBJ1-1

cdr3_aa: CASSLARTGELFF
cdr3_nt: TGTGCCAGCAGTTTAGCGAGGACAGGGGAGCTGTTTTTT
v_call: TRBV12-3/TRBV12-4
clone_size: .
d_call: .
cdr3_length: 13
j_call: TRBJ2-2

cdr3_aa: CASSVRTGPNTGELFF
cdr3_nt: TGTGCCAGCAGCGTCAGGACAGGGCCGAACACCGGGGAGCTGTTTTTT
v_call: TRBV9
clone_size: .
d_call: TRBD1
cdr3_length: 16
j_call: TRBJ2-2

cdr3_aa: CASSLSRGTEAFF
cdr3_nt: TGCGCCAGCAGCTTGTCCCGGGGAACTGAAGCTTTCTTT
v_call: TRBV5-1
clone_size: .
d_call: .
cdr3_length: 13
j_call: TRBJ1-1

cdr3_aa: CASRLEPTELRGLAFEFF
cdr3_nt: TGTGCAAGTCGCTTAGAGCCCACAGAGCTCCGGGGACTAGCATTTGAGTTCTTC
v_call: TRBV12-2
clone_size: .
d_call: .
cdr3_length: 18
j_call: TRBJ2-1

cdr3_aa: CASSQEWDRGQYF
cdr3_nt: TGCGCCAGCAGCCAAGAATGGGACAGGGGGCAGTACTTC
v_call: TRBV4-1
clone_size: .
d_call: TRBD1
cdr3_length: 13
j_call: TRBJ2-7

cdr3_aa: CSASMGSYGYTF
cdr3_nt: TGCAGTGCTAGTATGGGCTCCTATGGCTACACCTTC
v_call: TRBV20-1
clone_size: .
d_call: .
cdr3_length: 12
j_call: TRBJ1-2

cdr3_aa: CASSARTASNREQYF
cdr3_nt: TGTGCCAGCAGCGCTCGGACAGCTTCTAACCGCGAGCAGTACTTC
v_call: TRBV7-2
clone_size: .
d_call: .
cdr3_length: 15
j_call: TRBJ2-7

cdr3_aa: CASSESAYEQYF
cdr3_nt: TGTGCCAGCAGCGAGAGCGCCTACGAGCAGTACTTC
v_call: TRBV7-2
clone_size: .
d_call: .
cdr3_length: 12
j_call: TRBJ2-7

cdr3_aa: CSVARGVGEKLFF
cdr3_nt: TGCAGCGTTGCTCGGGGTGTAGGTGAAAAACTGTTTTTT
v_call: TRBV29-1
clone_size: .
d_call: .
cdr3_length: 13
j_call: TRBJ1-4

cdr3_aa: CASSFPTLTSGSQETQYF
cdr3_nt: TGTGCCAGCAGTTTCCCCACTCTAACTAGCGGGAGTCAAGAGACCCAGTACTTC
v_call: TRBV28
clone_size: .
d_call: TRBD2
cdr3_length: 18
j_call: TRBJ2-5

cdr3_aa: CASSVVGGGSYEQYF
cdr3_nt: TGTGCCAGCAGCGTAGTTGGCGGGGGGTCCTACGAGCAGTACTTC
v_call: TRBV9
clone_size: .
d_call: TRBD2
cdr3_length: 15
j_call: TRBJ2-7

cdr3_aa: CASRNMGTSGRGTQYF
cdr3_nt: TGCGCCAGCAGGAACATGGGAACTAGCGGGAGAGGGACGCAGTATTTT
v_call: TRBV4-3
clone_size: .
d_call: TRBD2
cdr3_length: 16
j_call: TRBJ2-3

cdr3_aa: CASSQGQGAPNQPQHF
cdr3_nt: TGTGCCAGCAGCCAGGGACAGGGGGCCCCCAATCAGCCCCAGCATTTT
v_call: TRBV7-9
clone_size: .
d_call: TRBD1
cdr3_length: 16
j_call: TRBJ1-5

cdr3_aa: CAWSGGQTQEKLFF
cdr3_nt: TGTGCCTGGAGTGGGGGGCAGACCCAGGAAAAACTGTTTTTT
v_call: TRBV30
clone_size: .
d_call: .
cdr3_length: 14
j_call: TRBJ1-4

cdr3_aa: CASNLNSRGEAFF
cdr3_nt: TGTGCCAGCAACTTAAACAGTCGGGGTGAAGCTTTCTTT
v_call: TRBV19
clone_size: .
d_call: .
cdr3_length: 13
j_call: TRBJ1-1

cdr3_aa: CASSVAPRGLDTIYF
cdr3_nt: TGTGCCAGCAGCGTAGCCCCCAGGGGGCTGGACACCATATATTTT
v_call: TRBV9
clone_size: .
d_call: TRBD1
cdr3_length: 15
j_call: TRBJ1-3

cdr3_aa: CASSYSIADEKLFF
cdr3_nt: TGTGCCAGCAGTTACTCGATTGCGGATGAAAAACTGTTTTTT
v_call: TRBV6-5
clone_size: .
d_call: .
cdr3_length: 14
j_call: TRBJ1-4

cdr3_aa: CASSPDSEYNEQFF
cdr3_nt: TGTGCCAGCAGTCCCGATAGTGAGTACAATGAGCAGTTCTTC
v_call: TRBV5-5
clone_size: .
d_call: .
cdr3_length: 14
j_call: TRBJ2-1

cdr3_aa: CASSLSRDRDPPQHF
cdr3_nt: TGTGCCAGCTCATTATCCCGGGACAGGGATCCGCCCCAGCATTTT
v_call: TRBV18
clone_size: .
d_call: TRBD1
cdr3_length: 15
j_call: TRBJ1-5

cdr3_aa: CASSLLGQGAPDTQYF
cdr3_nt: TGTGCCAGTAGTCTACTCGGACAGGGGGCGCCGGATACGCAGTATTTT
v_call: TRBV19
clone_size: .
d_call: TRBD1
cdr3_length: 16
j_call: TRBJ2-3

cdr3_aa: CARKQGTTYEQYF
cdr3_nt: TGTGCCAGAAAACAGGGTACGACCTACGAGCAGTACTTC
v_call: TRBV3-1/TRBV3-2
clone_size: .
d_call: .
cdr3_length: 13
j_call: TRBJ2-7

cdr3_aa: CASSYSGSAAGELFF
cdr3_nt: TGTGCCAGCAGTTACAGCGGGAGTGCGGCCGGGGAGCTGTTTTTT
v_call: TRBV6-2/TRBV6-3
clone_size: .
d_call: TRBD2
cdr3_length: 15
j_call: TRBJ2-2